This T cell receptor beta chain was sequenced in a study of human T cells and chemical hapten exposure. TCRdb re-derived calls from the RACE reads in MiXCR, one entry per CDR3 protein. The sample has about 110,000 distinct CDR3 sequences; around 10% are singletons. This clonotype was counted only a few times. As to time point: pre-sensitization, week 0. Treatment specified: therapeutic diphenylcyclopropenone sensitization with weekly scalp DPC. The sequenced sample was whole blood, obtained in connection with sensitization to the hapten diphenylcyclopropenone (DPC). The TCR originated in a woman aged 45-65 years with alopecia areata. Some clones in this sample may be carry-over from other donors' samples.

The CDR3 sequence: CAISEGQKGNEQFF. Written as DNA, the CDR3 is TGTGCCATCAGTGAGGGACAGAAGGGCAATGAGCAGTTCTTC. This chain joins TRBV10-3 and TRBJ2-1; tentative D call: TRBD1 (6 bases). V dropped 2 bases and J dropped 6 bases, with 11 bases sitting between them. This CDR3 is 14 amino acids long. CDR1 and CDR2 from the germline V gene are ENHRY and SYGVKD.